What follows are 9 T cell receptor beta chains derived from one specimen sequenced in a study of T cells in tumors after PD-1 blockade. Clones were read by immunoSEQ multiplex PCR, and TCRdb kept only the in-frame ones, dropping some. The sample comprises 45,000 to 60,000 clones, about 84% of which are singletons, and about 4% rests with the top ten. Specimen: PBMCs, collected before anti-PD-1 treatment. These TCRs come from a human donor with basal cell carcinoma.

This clone was counted a few times. The genes are TRBV27 and TRBJ2-1, with 7 bases lining up with TRBD1. V was pared by 3 bases and J by 8 bases, with 7 bases of the junction left unmatched. Germline assignment: CDR1 MNHEY and CDR2 SMNVEV (reference sequence). The CDR3 extends over 14 amino acids. Here the CDR3 reads CASSFSTGTDEQFF. The CDR3 coding sequence is TGTGCCAGCAGTTTCTCGACAGGGACAGATGAGCAGTTCTTC.

This clone came up a few times. The chain recombines TRBV7-2 with TRBJ2-2; weak D call: TRBD2 (5 bases). V was pared by 4 bases and J by 7 bases, with 7 bases between. The length of the CDR3 is 12 residues. CDR1 SGHTA and CDR2 FQGNSA come from the germline V gene. CDR3 coding DNA: TGTGCCAGCAGCTCTAGCATCGGGGAGCTGTTTTTT. Translation: CASSSSIGELFF.

The rearrangement uses TRBV7-2 and TRBJ2-3; 7 bases fit TRBD1. V gave up 0 bases and J gave up 2 bases; unmatched junction bases: 2. CDR3 length: 15 amino acids. Germline-derived CDR1 and CDR2 are SGHTA and FQGNSA. The CDR3 protein is CASSLATGDTDTQYF. DNA of the CDR3: TGTGCCAGCAGCTTAGCAACAGGGGACACAGATACGCAGTATTTT.

V and J are TRBV6-2 or TRBV6-3 and TRBJ1-2; no firm D call. V was pared by 4 bases and J by 8 bases, with 14 bases between. Germline values: CDR1 MNHEY, CDR2 SVGEGT. CDR3 size: 13 residues. For the CDR3, the DNA is TGTGCCAGCAGTTTTGGGGTAGACGTCGGCTACACCTTC. Its protein is CASSFGVDVGYTF.

The V gene is TRBV6-4, the J gene TRBJ2-1; 14 positions agree with TRBD2. In germline, CDR1 is MRHNA, CDR2 SNTAGT. The V and J ends lost 8 bases and 7 bases, in that order; junction bases with no gene match: 4. The CDR3 totals 14 residues. CDR3 amino acids: CASSRLAGGNEQFF. The CDR3 nucleotides are TGTGCCAGCTCCCGACTAGCGGGGGGGAATGAGCAGTTCTTC.

The rearrangement links TRBV6-5 to TRBJ1-3; a weak D match, TRBD1 (6 bases). The CDR3 runs to 15 residues. Germline V gives CDR1 MNHEY, CDR2 SVGAGI. V dropped 6 bases and J dropped 3 bases, with 15 bases sitting between them. CDR3: CASSTKDSGGNTIYF. In DNA, the CDR3 is TGTGCCAGCAGCACTAAGGACAGCGGTGGAAACACCATATATTTT.

This chain uses TRBV18 with TRBJ1-1; D gene unclear. V was clipped by 6 bases and J by 1 base, with 6 bases between them. The length of the CDR3 is 12 residues. Germline V lookup: CDR1 KGHSH, CDR2 LQKENI. The chain's CDR3 is CASSVQNTEAFF. The CDR3 region has the DNA TGTGCCAGCTCGGTCCAGAACACTGAAGCTTTCTTT.

The rearrangement uses TRBV3-1 (or the pseudogene TRBV3-2) and TRBJ2-3; 9 bases match TRBD2. The V gene's germline CDR1 is LGHDT and CDR2 YNNKEL (reference sequence). J was trimmed by 4 bases and V by 0 bases; bases with no gene match: 8. The CDR3 spans 17 residues. The CDR3 DNA is TGTGCCAGCAGCCAAGATCCGAGCGGGAGGAGGGCAGATACGCAGTATTTT. It specifies CASSQDPSGRRADTQYF.

This clone appeared a few times. This rearrangement joins TRBV19 to TRBJ1-5; TRBD1 aligns across 8 bases. The CDR3 runs to 16 residues. Germline V gene data show CDR1 as LNHDA and CDR2 as SQIVND (reference sequence). V trimming: 7 bases; J trimming: 0 bases; junction bases outside the gene matches: 8. CDR3 sequence (DNA): TGTGCCAGTAAAGATTCAGGGGGCTATAGCAATCAGCCCCAGCATTTT. Amino acids: CASKDSGGYSNQPQHF.